Shown below are 7 T cell receptor beta chains from a single sample sequenced in a study of blood T cell repertoires in COVID-19. Data came from immunoSEQ multiplex PCR; TCRdb stores just in-frame clones and leaves some out. The sample carries a few hundred thousand clones, 80% to 90% recorded once. The sample taken for sequencing was PBMCs or T cells enriched from blood (not recorded which). All receptors come from a man younger than 40 who had recovered from COVID-19.

The chain is built from TRBV25-1 and TRBJ1-4; D is possibly TRBD1 (6 bases). CDR1 is MGHDK and CDR2 is SYGVNS in the germline V gene. The length of the CDR3 is 16 residues. V lost 5 bases and J 7 bases, leaving 20 bases between the germline ends. The CDR3 reads CASSPTTGKGTEKLFF. CDR3 nucleotide sequence: TGTGCCAGCAGTCCAACTACAGGGAAAGGTACTGAAAAACTGTTTTTT.

The chain couples TRBV30 to TRBJ1-5, with D possibly being TRBD1 (5 bases). CDR3 length: 18 amino acids. Germline V lookup: CDR1 GTSNPN, CDR2 SVGIG (reference sequence). The V end lost 0 bases, the J end lost 0 bases, and 18 bases lay between the germline ends. The CDR3 reads CAWSVRGWQAISNQPQHF. The DNA for the CDR3 is TGTGCCTGGAGTGTACGGGGGTGGCAGGCCATTAGCAATCAGCCCCAGCATTTT.

V and J are TRBV7-2 and TRBJ1-1; no clear D gene. Germline CDR1 and CDR2: SGHTA and FQGNSA. Trimming shortened V by 5 bases and J by 0 bases, and 10 bases separated the two germline ends. This CDR3 has 14 amino acids. The CDR3 nucleotides read TGTGCCAGCAGCGTTCAGGTCATGAACACTGAAGCTTTCTTT. This translates into CASSVQVMNTEAFF.

V and J are TRBV19 and TRBJ2-3; D possibly corresponds to TRBD1 (6 bases). Germline CDR1 is LNHDA and CDR2 is SQIVND (reference sequence). The germline V and J ends were trimmed by 3 bases and 3 bases, with 13 bases remaining between them. The CDR3 loop spans 15 amino acids. CDR3 DNA sequence: TGTGCCAGTAGTATGGGGCAGGGGTGGACAGATACGCAGTATTTT. This sequence encodes CASSMGQGWTDTQYF.

The J gene is TRBJ2-1, the V gene TRBV4-2; D might be TRBD1 (6 bases). The CDR3 contains 14 residues. Looked up from germline, CDR1 is LGHNA and CDR2 is YNFKEQ. V lost 5 bases and J 6 bases, leaving 14 bases between the germline ends. CDR3 sequence (DNA): TGTGCCAGCAGCTACCCGACAGGCGTCAATGAGCAGTTCTTC. Protein product: CASSYPTGVNEQFF.

The chain links TRBV18 to TRBJ2-7; 10 bases agree with TRBD1. The CDR3 sequence is 15 residues long. The germline CDR1 and CDR2 sequences are KGHSH and LQKENI. Trimming cost V 0 bases and J 4 bases; bases outside gene matches: 3. The CDR3, as DNA: TGTGCCAGCTCACCACCGACAGGGGGCGGGTACGAGCAGTACTTC. The encoded protein is CASSPPTGGGYEQYF.

The chain recombines TRBV5-1 with TRBJ1-4; D remains ambiguous. CDR1 and CDR2 (germline): SGHRS, YFSETQ. V lost 3 bases and J lost 5, with 11 bases in between. This CDR3 is 14 amino acids long. The CDR3 spells CASSSGEANEKLFF. The CDR3 DNA reads as TGCGCCAGCAGCTCCGGGGAAGCGAATGAAAAACTGTTTTTT.